This T cell receptor beta chain was documented in a study of sequential checkpoint blockade in melanoma. Data came from immunoSEQ multiplex PCR; TCRdb stores just in-frame clones and leaves some out. The table records over 8,000 clones, less than 70% of them present only once. Treatment here: randomized to nivolumab then ipilimumab (arm A) or the reverse (arm B). With 0 bases removed from V and 1 base from J, the gap between germline ends came to 7 bases. This CDR3 region has 14 residues. Looked up from germline, CDR1 is SGDLS and CDR2 is YYNGEE. The chain carries TRBV9 and TRBJ1-2, with TRBD1 as a possible D gene (5 bases). This sequence was found in a human patient with melanoma. Some clones in this sample may be carry-over from other donors' samples. The sample in question was CD8+ T cells sorted from blood (inferred from file names), obtained from a patient given nivolumab and ipilimumab in sequence. The CDR3 sequence is CASSVGGGNYGYTF. CDR3 DNA: TGTGCCAGCAGCGTAGGGGGGGGTAACTATGGCTACACCTTC. Combining the CDR3 with reference TRBV9 and TRBJ1-2 gives the whole variable domain DSGVTQTPKHLITATGQRVTLRCSPRSGDLSVYWYQQSLDQGLQFLIQYYNGEERAKGNILERFSAQQFPDLHSELNLSSLELGDSALYFCASSVGGGNYGYTFGSGTRLTVV.